This T cell receptor beta chain was obtained from a study of HIV-infected patients and healthy controls. As for this clonotype: The antigen is not known.

Whole blood was used without fractionation, so all unsorted peripheral T cells were included. Germline V gives CDR1 SGHRS, CDR2 YFSETQ. Trimming pared 4 bases from V and 3 bases from J, leaving 16 bases between. The CDR3 extends over 15 amino acids. General study findings and limits: During therapy, HIV-associated CDR3s fell significantly in frequency, while CMV-associated CDR3s did not change significantly.

cDNA was made from around 0.5 ug RNA using alpha and beta constant primers. Alpha and beta chain libraries were made separately by chain-specific third strand synthesis with multiplexing indices. Ligation attached cDNA to a 5' RACE adapter that carried a random hexamer and SP2 site. A single record per CDR3 protein comes from TCRdb applying MiXCR to the 5' RACE reads. This sample has roughly 10,000 distinct CDR3 sequences, with 7% to 9% found just once. The sample was blood. This receptor was taken from an adult in good health. The V gene is TRBV5-1, the J gene TRBJ1-1, with unresolved D. The CDR3 reads CASSAGDGGDTEAFF. CDR3 in DNA: TGCGCCAGCAGCGCGGGCGACGGTGGGGACACTGAAGCTTTCTTT.